This TCR beta chain is drawn from a study of CD8 T cells in ankylosing spondylitis. Library preparation for TCR beta used quantitative 5'-RACE with molecular barcodes. TCRdb re-called the 5' RACE reads with MiXCR, one entry per CDR3 protein. This sample yields a few hundred thousand distinct CDR3 sequences, of which 7% to 8% are seen a single time; 13% to 15% belongs to the top ten. Points from the study as a whole: There was a TCR beta motif, made of 7 or 8 highly homologous variants, that appeared characteristic of ankylosing spondylitis blood.

On this clonotype itself: Its antigen remains unidentified.

V shed 6 bases and J shed 0 bases, with 12 bases lying between them. Germline V lookup: CDR1 DFQATT, CDR2 SNEGSKA (reference sequence). The CDR3 loop spans 13 amino acids. This TCR derives from a male donor with ankylosing spondylitis. The chain combines TRBV20-1 with TRBJ2-7; TRBD2 is a possible D gene (5 bases). Sample: blood, either unsorted or a sorted T cell fraction (not recorded which). CDR3 sequence reads: CSAGVKSSYEQYF. The CDR3 nucleotides are TGCAGTGCCGGGGTCAAAAGCTCCTACGAGCAGTACTTC.